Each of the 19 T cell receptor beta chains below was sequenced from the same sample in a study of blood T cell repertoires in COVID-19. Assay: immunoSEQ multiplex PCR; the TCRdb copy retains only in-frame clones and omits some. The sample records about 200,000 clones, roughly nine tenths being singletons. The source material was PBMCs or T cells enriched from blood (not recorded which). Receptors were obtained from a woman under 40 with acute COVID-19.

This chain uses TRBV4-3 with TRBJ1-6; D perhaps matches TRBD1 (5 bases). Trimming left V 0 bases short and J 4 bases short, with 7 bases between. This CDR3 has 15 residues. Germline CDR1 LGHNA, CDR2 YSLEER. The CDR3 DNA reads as TGCGCCAGCAGCCAAGACGGGGGGTATAATTCACCCCTCCACTTT. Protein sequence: CASSQDGGYNSPLHF.

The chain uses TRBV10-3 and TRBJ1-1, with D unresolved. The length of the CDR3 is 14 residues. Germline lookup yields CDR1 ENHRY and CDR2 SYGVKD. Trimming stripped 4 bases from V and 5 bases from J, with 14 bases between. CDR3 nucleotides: TGTGCCATCAGTGTGGAGGAAACGATTACTGAAGCTTTCTTT. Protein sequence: CAISVEETITEAFF.

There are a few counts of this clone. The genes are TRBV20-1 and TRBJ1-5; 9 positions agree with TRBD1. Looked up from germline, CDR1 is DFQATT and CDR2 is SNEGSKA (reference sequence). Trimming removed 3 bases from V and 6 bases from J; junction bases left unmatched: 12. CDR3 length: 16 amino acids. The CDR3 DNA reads TGCAGTGCTAGTCCGGGAACAGGGGGCTTAATTCAGCCCCAGCATTTT. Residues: CSASPGTGGLIQPQHF.

This chain's CDR3 is CASRTSGRGAGELFF. The CDR3 DNA reads as TGTGCCAGCAGGACTAGCGGTCGAGGGGCCGGGGAGCTGTTTTTT. V gene TRBV7-3 combines with J gene TRBJ2-2; 9 positions agree with TRBD2. Germline loops: CDR1 SGHTA, CDR2 FQGTGA. J gave up 6 bases and V 6 bases, and 8 bases lay outside the gene matches. There are 15 residues in the CDR3.

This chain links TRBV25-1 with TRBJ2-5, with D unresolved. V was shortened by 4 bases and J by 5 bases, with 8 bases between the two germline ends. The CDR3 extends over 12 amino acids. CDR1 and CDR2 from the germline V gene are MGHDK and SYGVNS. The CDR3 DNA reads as TGTGCCAGCAGTGCCGCCCGGGAGACCCAGTACTTC. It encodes CASSAARETQYF.

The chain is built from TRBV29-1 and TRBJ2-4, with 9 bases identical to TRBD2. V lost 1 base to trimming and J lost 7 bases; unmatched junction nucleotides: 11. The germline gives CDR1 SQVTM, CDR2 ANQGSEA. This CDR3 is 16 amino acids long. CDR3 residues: CSVEAIGGGALNIQYF. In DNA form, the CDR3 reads TGCAGCGTTGAAGCCATCGGCGGGGGGGCACTTAACATTCAGTACTTC.

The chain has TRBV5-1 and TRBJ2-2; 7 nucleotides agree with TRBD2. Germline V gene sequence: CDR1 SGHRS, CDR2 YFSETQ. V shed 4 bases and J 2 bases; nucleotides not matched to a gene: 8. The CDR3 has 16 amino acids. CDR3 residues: CASSQQRDYNTGELFF. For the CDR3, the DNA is TGCGCCAGCAGCCAACAGCGGGACTATAACACCGGGGAGCTGTTTTTT.

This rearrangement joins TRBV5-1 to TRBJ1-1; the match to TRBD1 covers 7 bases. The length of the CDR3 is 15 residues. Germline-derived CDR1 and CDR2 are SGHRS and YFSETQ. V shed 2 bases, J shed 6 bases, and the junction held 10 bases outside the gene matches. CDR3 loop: CASSFGDRVGSEAFF. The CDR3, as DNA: TGCGCCAGCAGCTTCGGAGACAGGGTTGGTTCTGAAGCTTTCTTT.

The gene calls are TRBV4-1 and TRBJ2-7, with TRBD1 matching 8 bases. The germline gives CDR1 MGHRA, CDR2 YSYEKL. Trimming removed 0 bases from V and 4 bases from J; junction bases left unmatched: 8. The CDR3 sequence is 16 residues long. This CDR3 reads CASSQDRGRGLYEQYF. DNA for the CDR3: TGCGCCAGCAGCCAAGACCGGGGCAGGGGGCTTTACGAGCAGTACTTC.

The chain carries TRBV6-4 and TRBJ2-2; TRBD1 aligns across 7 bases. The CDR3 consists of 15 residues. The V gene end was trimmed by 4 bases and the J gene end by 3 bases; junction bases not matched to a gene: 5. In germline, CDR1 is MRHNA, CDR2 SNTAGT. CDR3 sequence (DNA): TGTGCCAGCAGTGTCGACAGGGCGCACACCGGGGAGCTGTTTTTT. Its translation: CASSVDRAHTGELFF.

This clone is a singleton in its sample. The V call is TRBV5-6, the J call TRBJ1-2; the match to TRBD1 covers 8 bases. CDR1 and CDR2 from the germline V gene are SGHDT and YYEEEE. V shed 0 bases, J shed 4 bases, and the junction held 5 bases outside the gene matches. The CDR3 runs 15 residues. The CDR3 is CASSLGTGYSYGYTF. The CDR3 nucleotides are TGTGCCAGCAGCTTGGGGACAGGGTATAGCTATGGCTACACCTTC. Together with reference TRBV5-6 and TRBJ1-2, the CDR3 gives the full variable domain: DAGVTQSPTHLIKTRGQQVTLRCSPKSGHDTVSWYQQALGQGPQFIFQYYEEEERQRGNFPDRFSGHQFPNYSSELNVNALLLGDSALYLCASSLGTGYSYGYTFGSGTRLTVV.

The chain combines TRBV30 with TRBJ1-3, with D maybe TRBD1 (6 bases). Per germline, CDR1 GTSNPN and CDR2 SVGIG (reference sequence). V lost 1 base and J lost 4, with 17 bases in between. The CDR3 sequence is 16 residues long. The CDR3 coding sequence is TGTGCCTGGAGTGCCCTCCGGGGGGCAGGAGGAAACACCATATATTTT. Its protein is CAWSALRGAGGNTIYF.

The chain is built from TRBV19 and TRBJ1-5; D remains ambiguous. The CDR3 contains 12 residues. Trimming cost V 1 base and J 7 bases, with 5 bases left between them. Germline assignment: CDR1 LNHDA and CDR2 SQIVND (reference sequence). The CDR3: CASSIVEQPQHF. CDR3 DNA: TGTGCCAGTAGTATAGTAGAACAGCCCCAGCATTTT.

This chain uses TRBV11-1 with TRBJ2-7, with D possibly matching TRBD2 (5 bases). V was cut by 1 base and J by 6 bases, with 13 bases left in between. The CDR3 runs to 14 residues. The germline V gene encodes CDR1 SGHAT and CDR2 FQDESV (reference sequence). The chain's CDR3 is CASSLEREWGEQYF. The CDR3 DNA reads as TGTGCCAGCAGCTTAGAGAGGGAGTGGGGCGAGCAGTACTTC.

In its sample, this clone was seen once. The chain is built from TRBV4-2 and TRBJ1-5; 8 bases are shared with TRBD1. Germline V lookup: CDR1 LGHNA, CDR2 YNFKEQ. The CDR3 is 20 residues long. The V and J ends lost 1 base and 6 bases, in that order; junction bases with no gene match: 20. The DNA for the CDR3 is TGTGCCAGCAGCCAAGTCCTCGGGAGCACTTCGACAGGGGTTTTTCAGCCCCAGCATTTT. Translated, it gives CASSQVLGSTSTGVFQPQHF.

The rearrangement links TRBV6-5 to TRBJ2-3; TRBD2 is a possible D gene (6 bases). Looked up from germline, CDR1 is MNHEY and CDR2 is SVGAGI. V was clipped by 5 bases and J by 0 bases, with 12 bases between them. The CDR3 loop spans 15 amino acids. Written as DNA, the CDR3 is TGTGCCAGCAGTATAGACGGGACTAGCACAGATACGCAGTATTTT. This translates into CASSIDGTSTDTQYF.

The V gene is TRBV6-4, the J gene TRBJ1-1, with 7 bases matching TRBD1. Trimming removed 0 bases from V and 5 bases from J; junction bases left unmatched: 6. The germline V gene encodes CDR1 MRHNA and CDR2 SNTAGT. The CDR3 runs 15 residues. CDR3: CASSDSNRGRTEAFF. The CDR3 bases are TGTGCCAGCAGTGACTCTAACAGGGGAAGAACTGAAGCTTTCTTT.

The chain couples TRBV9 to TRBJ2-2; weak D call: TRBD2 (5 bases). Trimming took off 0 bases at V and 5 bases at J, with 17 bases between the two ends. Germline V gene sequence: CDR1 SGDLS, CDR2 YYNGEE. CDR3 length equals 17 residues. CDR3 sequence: CASSVAGGRRGTGELFF. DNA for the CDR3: TGTGCCAGCAGCGTAGCGGGTGGCAGGAGAGGGACCGGGGAGCTGTTTTTT.

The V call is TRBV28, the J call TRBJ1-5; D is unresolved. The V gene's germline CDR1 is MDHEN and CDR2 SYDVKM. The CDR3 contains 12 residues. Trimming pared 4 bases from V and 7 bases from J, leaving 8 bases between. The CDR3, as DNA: TGTGCCAGCAGTTCCCCTCGGCAGCCCCAGCATTTT. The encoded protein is CASSSPRQPQHF. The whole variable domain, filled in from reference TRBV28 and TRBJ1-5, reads DVKVTQSSRYLVKRTGEKVFLECVQDMDHENMFWYRQDPGLGLRLIYFSYDVKMKEKGDIPEGYSVSREKKERFSLILESASTNQTSMYLCASSSPRQPQHFGDGTRLSIL.